These 17 T cell receptor beta chains came from one sample sequenced in a study of blood T cell repertoires in COVID-19. Measured with immunoSEQ multiplex PCR; TCRdb has only the in-frame clones, and not every one. The data show 200,000 to 250,000 clones, 80% to 85% seen once. What was sequenced was peripheral blood. The receptors were sampled from a woman of 80 years or more with COVID-19, enrolled during active disease.

The chain has TRBV7-8 and TRBJ2-3, with D tentatively TRBD2 (5 bases). V was shortened by 2 bases and J by 1 base, with 13 bases between the two germline ends. The CDR3 consists of 16 residues. Germline CDR1 and CDR2: SGHVS and FQNEAQ. CDR3 DNA: TGTGCCAGCAGCTTACTGGCCTCCGGGGGCACAGATACGCAGTATTTT. This codes for CASSLLASGGTDTQYF. The whole variable domain, filled in from reference TRBV7-8 and TRBJ2-3, reads GAGVSQSPRYKVAKRGQDVALRCDPISGHVSLFWYQQALGQGPEFLTYFQNEAQLDKSGLPSDRFFAERPEGSVSTLKIQRTQQEDSAVYLCASSLLASGGTDTQYFGPGTRLTVL.

The V gene is TRBV7-8, the J gene TRBJ1-1; D not resolved. Germline lookup yields CDR1 SGHVS and CDR2 FQNEAQ. V lost 3 bases, J lost 12 bases, and 17 bases lay in between. The CDR3 covers 13 residues. This CDR3 reads CASSLGDPGGSFF. CDR3 sequence (DNA): TGTGCCAGCAGCTTGGGCGACCCTGGCGGGTCTTTCTTT.

This chain uses TRBV10-3 with TRBJ1-3; TRBD1 agrees at 7 bases. Germline trimming cut 7 bases from V and 4 bases from J; bases unmatched to any gene: 7. CDR3 length: 14 amino acids. Germline loops: CDR1 ENHRY, CDR2 SYGVKD. This CDR3 is CAITVDRAGNTIYF. CDR3 coding DNA: TGTGCCATCACCGTAGACAGGGCCGGAAACACCATATATTTT.

The chain uses TRBV27 and TRBJ2-7; 7 nucleotides match TRBD2. Per the germline V gene, CDR1 is MNHEY and CDR2 is SMNVEV (reference sequence). The ends lost 4 bases at V and 5 bases at J; junction bases unmatched: 8. The CDR3 covers 14 residues. CDR3 nucleotide sequence: TGTGCCAGCAGTTCCCGGACTAGTGGGGACGAGCAGTACTTC. This gives the protein CASSSRTSGDEQYF.

The V gene is TRBV11-2, the J gene TRBJ2-5, with 8 bases fitting TRBD2. V shed 1 base and J 5 bases; nucleotides not matched to a gene: 6. Germline-derived CDR1 and CDR2 are SGHAT and FQNNGV. The CDR3 runs 15 residues. In DNA, the CDR3 is TGTGCCAGCAGCTTAGTCGGGGGGGGGACGGAGACCCAGTACTTC. This gives the protein CASSLVGGGTETQYF.

The chain joins TRBV21-1 to TRBJ2-7; the table assigns TRBD2, which was not confirmed against the DNA. TRBV21-1 is a listed pseudogene. This CDR3 has 17 residues. For the CDR3, the DNA is TGTGCCAGCAGCGACTCTGGACCCAGCGGGAGGTCCTACGAGCAGTACGTC. Translated, it gives CASSDSGPSGRSYEQYV.

The rearrangement links TRBV6-6 to TRBJ1-2, with TRBD1 matching 7 bases. In germline, CDR1 is MNHNY, CDR2 SVGAGI (reference sequence). The CDR3 sequence is 13 residues long. V gave up 5 bases and J gave up 2 bases; unmatched junction bases: 2. The CDR3: CASSQTGNYGYTF. The CDR3 DNA reads TGTGCCAGCAGTCAGACAGGGAACTATGGCTACACCTTC.

This clone has a handful of counts. The chain couples TRBV6-6 to TRBJ1-6, with 9 bases that match TRBD1. The trim removed 0 bases at V and 7 bases at J, leaving 4 bases unmatched. Germline CDR1 is MNHNY and CDR2 is SVGAGI (reference sequence). This CDR3 is 16 amino acids long. The CDR3 protein is CASSYSIGTGNSPLHF. CDR3 bases: TGTGCCAGCAGTTACTCGATCGGGACAGGGAATTCACCCCTCCACTTT.

The genes are TRBV30 and TRBJ1-1; no definite D call. The CDR3 is made up of 13 amino acids. Germline values: CDR1 GTSNPN, CDR2 SVGIG (reference sequence). With 2 bases removed from V and 1 base from J, the gap between germline ends came to 8 bases. For the CDR3, the DNA is TGTGCCTGGAGTCCTTTGGCGAACACTGAAGCTTTCTTT. It yields the protein CAWSPLANTEAFF.

This chain links TRBV28 with TRBJ1-1; the D gene is possibly TRBD1 (6 bases). V lost 6 bases to trimming and J lost 11 bases, with 16 bases between them. The germline gives CDR1 MDHEN, CDR2 SYDVKM. CDR3 length: 12 residues. CDR3 amino acids: CASRLGGADAFF. CDR3 coding DNA: TGTGCCAGCAGGCTCGGGGGGGCCGACGCTTTCTTT.

CDR3 sequence (DNA): TGCGCCAGCAGCGCCGGGTTGCAAGAAAAACTGTTTTTT. Encoded protein: CASSAGLQEKLFF. V usage is TRBV5-1 and J usage is TRBJ1-4; D gene unclear. Germline loops: CDR1 SGHRS, CDR2 YFSETQ. V lost 4 bases to trimming and J lost 8 bases, with 12 bases between them. The CDR3 has 13 amino acids. Full variable domain (missing parts from reference TRBV5-1 and TRBJ1-4): KAGVTQTPRYLIKTRGQQVTLSCSPISGHRSVSWYQQTPGQGLQFLFEYFSETQRNKGNFPGRFSGRQFSNSRSEMNVSTLELGDSALYLCASSAGLQEKLFFGSGTQLSVL.

The table lists this clone with a count of one. V and J are TRBV28 and TRBJ2-1; 9 nucleotides line up with TRBD1. Germline-derived CDR1 and CDR2 are MDHEN and SYDVKM. The CDR3 has 12 amino acids. V gave up 6 bases and J gave up 10 bases; unmatched junction bases: 4. The CDR3 reads CASRQGAKEQFF. CDR3 sequence (DNA): TGTGCCAGCAGACAGGGGGCAAAGGAGCAGTTCTTC.

This sequence joins TRBV28 and TRBJ2-2; D not certain. V lost 5 bases to trimming and J lost 5 bases, with 15 bases between them. Germline CDR1 is MDHEN and CDR2 is SYDVKM. This CDR3 is built from 15 residues. CDR3 nucleotides: TGTGCCAGCAGTCCCAACAACGTTTTTACCGGGGAGCTGTTTTTT. Encoded protein: CASSPNNVFTGELFF.

There are a few counts of this clone. The chain couples TRBV2 to TRBJ2-7; D ambiguous. The CDR3 has 10 amino acids. V was clipped by 3 bases and J by 7 bases, with 4 bases between them. Germline assignment: CDR1 SNHLY and CDR2 FYNNEI. DNA of the CDR3: TGTGCCAGCAGTGACAGTGAGCAGTACGTC. Residues: CASSDSEQYV.

This clone was seen a few times. The chain uses TRBV3-1 (or the pseudogene TRBV3-2) and TRBJ1-2, with D hard to call. Germline V gene lookup returns CDR1 LGHDT and CDR2 YNNKEL (reference sequence). V gave up 4 bases and J gave up 8 bases, with 14 bases separating them. CDR3 length equals 13 residues. The CDR3 loop reads CASSLYGDTGYTF. CDR3 DNA sequence: TGTGCCAGCAGCCTTTACGGAGATACAGGCTACACCTTC.

This rearrangement joins TRBV3-1 (or the pseudogene TRBV3-2) to TRBJ1-6; no firm D call. This CDR3 spans 15 amino acids. V was shortened by 0 bases and J by 7 bases, with 10 bases between the two germline ends. CDR1 LGHDT and CDR2 YNNKEL come from the germline V gene (reference sequence). The CDR3 here is CASSQDPGENSPLHF. The CDR3 DNA is TGTGCCAGCAGCCAAGATCCAGGCGAGAATTCACCCCTCCACTTT.

This clone came up once. This rearrangement joins TRBV14 to TRBJ1-2; a possible D gene is TRBD1 (6 bases). V dropped 4 bases and J dropped 6 bases, with 18 bases sitting between them. Per the germline V gene, CDR1 is SGHDN and CDR2 is FVKESK. CDR3 length: 15 residues. In nucleotides, the CDR3 is TGTGCCAGCAGCCCTCCGGGACAAGGAAGGAATGGCTACACCTTC. Translated: CASSPPGQGRNGYTF.